This T cell receptor (beta chain) was sequenced for a study of T cell repertoires in cytomegalovirus infection. CDR3 length: 13 residues. Trimming left V 5 bases short and J 5 bases short, with 10 bases between. CDR1 and CDR2 (germline): SGHTA, FQGTGA. In its sample, this clonotype was seen many times. TCRdb re-called the reads with MiXCR, one entry per CDR3 protein. This table has approximately 71,000 distinct CDR3 sequences, more than 3% appearing once. V is TRBV7-3 and J is TRBJ2-1; possible D gene TRBD1, 6 bases. Sequencing was performed on PBMCs. This clonotype was obtained from a human donor in good health (CMV status not recorded). Some clones in this sample may be carry-over from other donors' samples. This CDR3 is CASSRRGDNEQFF. The CDR3 DNA sequence: TGTGCCAGCAGCCGCAGGGGAGACAATGAGCAGTTCTTC.